Each of the 26 T cell receptor beta chains below was sequenced from the same sample in a study of blood T cells in healthy people across ages. Primed by a sample-barcoded 5' primer and a J-beta primer mix, a second PCR proceeded for about 7 to 11 cycles. TCRdb ran MiXCR on the 5' RACE reads and lists one entry per CDR3 protein. The sample holds approximately 780,000 distinct CDR3 sequences, 25% to 30% seen once. This same sample was also part of a study on T cells of mothers and their children.

Specimen: blood. The receptors derive from a boy younger than 18 in good health.

V usage is TRBV10-3 and J usage is TRBJ2-5, with 8 nucleotides matching TRBD1. The tail of the sequence fits TRBJ2-7 better, so the J call may be wrong. The CDR3 covers 16 residues. CDR1 ENHRY and CDR2 SYGVKD come from the germline V gene. The CDR3 nucleotides are TGTGCCATCAGTGAGTTGCAGGGGGCCGGGGCCTACGAGCAGTACTTC. Translated: CAISELQGAGAYEQYF.

The V call is TRBV6-1, the J call TRBJ1-2; D remains ambiguous. The CDR3 is 15 residues long. CDR1 is MNHNS, CDR2 SASEGT, per germline. V was pared by 4 bases and J by 5 bases, with 17 bases between. CDR3 in DNA: TGTGCCAGCAGTGGCCCCCCACAGAACTCGTATGGCTACACCTTC. Protein sequence: CASSGPPQNSYGYTF.

This clonotype was seen more than once but under ten times. The genes are TRBV7-9 and TRBJ1-5; D not resolved. Germline V lookup: CDR1 SEHNR, CDR2 FQNEAQ (reference sequence). This CDR3 comprises 12 residues. V was trimmed by 8 bases and J by 2 bases, leaving 7 bases between them. The CDR3 loop is CASSTGNQPQHF. The CDR3 DNA follows: TGTGCCAGCTCTACAGGCAATCAGCCCCAGCATTTT.

The chain combines TRBV5-1 with TRBJ2-4; 10 nucleotides line up with TRBD2. Germline V gene data show CDR1 as SGHRS and CDR2 as YFSETQ. Germline trimming cut 2 bases from V and 6 bases from J; bases unmatched to any gene: 11. The CDR3 sequence is 17 residues long. The CDR3 spells CASSFFSGGSSPNIQYF. For the CDR3, the DNA is TGCGCCAGCAGCTTCTTTAGCGGGGGGTCATCTCCAAACATTCAGTACTTC.

The chain links TRBV4-1 to TRBJ2-5; D is possibly TRBD2 (6 bases). This CDR3 has 17 residues. Trimming took off 2 bases at V and 1 base at J, with 17 bases between the two ends. Germline V gene sequence: CDR1 MGHRA, CDR2 YSYEKL. The CDR3 DNA reads as TGCGCCAGCAGCCAAATATCGCTCAGGACTATCCAAGAGACCCAGTACTTC. Translated: CASSQISLRTIQETQYF.

The V and J genes are TRBV20-1 and TRBJ2-4; 13 nucleotides line up with TRBD2. The junction had 8 bases not matched to a gene; V was cut back by 6 bases and J by 9 bases. This CDR3 spans 14 amino acids. Looked up from germline, CDR1 is DFQATT and CDR2 is SNEGSKA (reference sequence). The CDR3 loop is CSASGLAGRSIQYF. The CDR3 bases are TGCAGTGCCTCGGGACTAGCGGGACGGAGCATTCAGTACTTC.

This sequence joins TRBV25-1 and TRBJ1-2; weak D call: TRBD1 (5 bases). Germline CDR1 MGHDK, CDR2 SYGVNS. Trimming shortened V by 4 bases and J by 3 bases, and 15 bases separated the two germline ends. The CDR3 consists of 15 residues. This chain's CDR3 is CASSGFFGGDYGYTF. The CDR3 DNA sequence: TGTGCCAGCAGTGGATTCTTCGGGGGGGACTATGGCTACACCTTC.

This rearrangement joins TRBV30 to TRBJ2-5; D is possibly TRBD1 (5 bases). Per the germline V gene, CDR1 is GTSNPN and CDR2 is SVGIG (reference sequence). Between the trimmed V and J ends, which lost 3 bases and 2 bases, there was a span of 7 bases. This CDR3 is 12 amino acids long. CDR3 protein: CAWSTGQETQYF. As DNA, the CDR3 is TGTGCCTGGAGCACAGGTCAAGAGACCCAGTACTTC.

The J gene is TRBJ2-1, the V gene TRBV5-1; D remains unclear. Per germline, CDR1 SGHRS and CDR2 YFSETQ. Trimming took 4 bases from V and 2 from J, leaving 10 bases between them. The CDR3 runs 14 residues. CDR3 sequence: CASSVPLAYNEQFF. The CDR3 bases are TGCGCCAGCAGCGTGCCCCTGGCCTACAATGAGCAGTTCTTC.

This clonotype has a handful of counts. The chain combines TRBV10-2 with TRBJ2-5, with D perhaps assigned TRBD1 or TRBD2 (6 bases each). Near its end, the DNA agrees better with TRBJ2-7, so the J call may be wrong. The CDR3 loop spans 17 amino acids. CDR1 is WSHSY, CDR2 SAAADI, per germline. CDR3 nucleotide sequence: TGCGCCAGCAGTGAGTCGACCGGGGGCAGGGGTCGAAACGAGCAGTACTTC. It encodes CASSESTGGRGRNEQYF.

This clonotype was seen more than once but under ten times. The V call is TRBV7-3, the J call TRBJ2-3; D uncertain. Germline V lookup: CDR1 SGHTA, CDR2 FQGTGA. This CDR3 spans 13 amino acids. Trimming pared 0 bases from V and 6 bases from J, leaving 7 bases between. In DNA form, the CDR3 reads TGTGCCAGCAGCTTAACCGCGGCGGATACGCAGTATTTT. It translates to CASSLTAADTQYF.

The table lists this clonotype with a few counts. The gene calls are TRBV12-5 and TRBJ2-4; D is unclear. This CDR3 spans 19 amino acids. CDR1 is LGHNT and CDR2 is FRNRAP in the germline V gene. Between the trimmed V and J ends, which lost 3 bases and 0 bases, there was a span of 21 bases. In DNA form, the CDR3 reads TGTGCTAGTGGTTTCGATGGGCCCTCCTTTCCCTTAGCCAAAAACATTCAGTACTTC. As protein: CASGFDGPSFPLAKNIQYF.

The table lists this clonotype with a few counts. CDR3 bases: TGTGCCAGCAGTTTGAGTTCGATCTACAATGAGCAGTTCTTC. This translates into CASSLSSIYNEQFF. V gene TRBV27 combines with J gene TRBJ2-1; D gene unclear. V lost 3 bases and J lost 3, with 9 bases in between. This CDR3 is built from 14 residues. The germline V gene encodes CDR1 MNHEY and CDR2 SMNVEV (reference sequence).

As regards this clonotype: A much larger clone sits a single nucleotide away, making a read error possible. The chain links TRBV20-1 to TRBJ2-5; 9 bases line up with TRBD2. V was clipped by 4 bases and J by 3 bases; unmatched bases: 0. The CDR3 has 12 amino acids. Germline V lookup: CDR1 DFQATT, CDR2 SNEGSKA (reference sequence). The CDR3 sequence: CSAIAGEETQYF. CDR3 bases: TGCAGTGCTATAGCGGGGGAAGAGACCCAGTACTTC.

This chain joins TRBV5-1 and TRBJ2-3; TRBD2 matches at 8 bases. Germline CDR1 reads SGHRS; CDR2 reads YFSETQ. The J segment lost 8 bases and the V segment lost 2 bases, leaving 7 bases of the junction unmatched. This CDR3 has 14 amino acids. CDR3 nucleotide sequence: TGCGCCAGCAGCTTTGAGGGACTAGGGACTACGCAGTATTTT. Translation: CASSFEGLGTTQYF. Full variable domain (remainder filled in from reference TRBV5-1 and TRBJ2-3): KAGVTQTPRYLIKTRGQQVTLSCSPISGHRSVSWYQQTPGQGLQFLFEYFSETQRNKGNFPGRFSGRQFSNSRSEMNVSTLELGDSALYLCASSFEGLGTTQYFGPGTRLTVL.

This clonotype was detected only a few times. The rearrangement links TRBV12-3 or TRBV12-4 to TRBJ2-1; no clear D. The J call is in doubt because the DNA end fits TRBJ2-5 better. The CDR3 is 15 residues long. The CDR3 region is CASSFGLSPGETQYF. The CDR3, as DNA: TGTGCCAGCAGTTTTGGGCTTTCACCGGGAGAGACCCAGTACTTC.

This clonotype has ten or more counts. The gene calls are TRBV28 and TRBJ2-3, with 7 nucleotides matching TRBD1. The CDR3 contains 13 residues. Germline V CDR1 and CDR2: MDHEN, SYDVKM. The ends lost 6 bases at V and 3 bases at J; junction bases unmatched: 3. CDR3 residues: CASSSGQTDTQYF. CDR3 sequence (DNA): TGTGCCAGCAGCTCGGGACAGACAGATACGCAGTATTTT. Full variable domain (missing parts from reference TRBV28 and TRBJ2-3): DVKVTQSSRYLVKRTGEKVFLECVQDMDHENMFWYRQDPGLGLRLIYFSYDVKMKEKGDIPEGYSVSREKKERFSLILESASTNQTSMYLCASSSGQTDTQYFGPGTRLTVL.

The rearrangement links TRBV10-3 to TRBJ1-6; D is uncertain. The length of the CDR3 is 15 residues. Germline V gives CDR1 ENHRY, CDR2 SYGVKD. V was cut by 4 bases and J by 5 bases, with 12 bases left in between. CDR3 DNA: TGTGCCATCAGTGGGGCCTCGACCCATAATTCACCCCTCCACTTT. Translated: CAISGASTHNSPLHF.

The chain has TRBV5-4 and TRBJ1-2; D may be TRBD1 (5 bases). CDR3 length: 14 amino acids. V was clipped by 4 bases and J by 7 bases, with 17 bases between them. Germline V lookup: CDR1 SGHNT, CDR2 YYREEE (reference sequence). The CDR3 spells CASSPSRGESGYTF. The CDR3 region has the DNA TGTGCCAGCAGCCCCTCGCGGGGGGAGAGTGGCTACACCTTC.

This chain uses TRBV11-2 with TRBJ2-5; tentatively, D is TRBD1 or TRBD2 (5 bases each). This CDR3 region has 15 residues. Germline V CDR1 and CDR2: SGHAT, FQNNGV. V shed 3 bases and J shed 0 bases, with 11 bases lying between them. The DNA of the CDR3 is TGTGCCAGCAGCTTGGGGGAAAAGTACCAAGAGACCCAGTACTTC. This codes for CASSLGEKYQETQYF.

The chain uses TRBV10-3 and TRBJ1-1; D not certain. The CDR3 is made up of 13 amino acids. Trimming took 7 bases from V and 1 from J, leaving 10 bases between them. The germline CDR1 and CDR2 sequences are ENHRY and SYGVKD. This CDR3 is CAITQVPNTEAFF. CDR3 DNA: TGTGCCATCACCCAGGTCCCGAACACTGAAGCTTTCTTT.

The rearrangement joins TRBV5-1 to TRBJ2-5; perhaps TRBD1 as D (5 bases). V gave up 0 bases and J gave up 4 bases, with 10 bases separating them. Germline V gives CDR1 SGHRS, CDR2 YFSETQ. The CDR3 is 14 residues long. Here the CDR3 DNA reads TGCGCCAGCAGCTTGGCTGGGGCCGGAGAGACCCAGTACTTC. Amino acid sequence: CASSLAGAGETQYF.

This clonotype was counted a few times. V usage is TRBV6-1 and J usage is TRBJ2-7, with D tentatively TRBD1 (6 bases). The CDR3 consists of 12 residues. Germline assignment: CDR1 MNHNS and CDR2 SASEGT. V lost 4 bases and J lost 6, with 10 bases in between. CDR3 sequence (DNA): TGTGCCAGCAGTGGGCCAGGGGCCGAGCAGTACTTC. Translating it yields CASSGPGAEQYF.

This clonotype was detected ten times or more. The chain employs TRBV2 and TRBJ2-1; 8 nucleotides align to TRBD2. This CDR3 is 14 amino acids long. Germline-derived CDR1 and CDR2 are SNHLY and FYNNEI. The trim removed 9 bases at V and 2 bases at J, leaving 6 bases unmatched. CDR3 in DNA: TGTGCCAGTAGGCCGGGGGGGACCTACAATGAGCAGTTCTTC. Protein: CASRPGGTYNEQFF.

This clonotype has just a few counts. The rearrangement uses TRBV5-5 and TRBJ2-1; no firm D call. V was cut by 4 bases and J by 8 bases, with 13 bases left in between. This CDR3 is 13 amino acids long. Looked up from germline, CDR1 is SGHKS and CDR2 is YYEKEE (reference sequence). The CDR3 here is CASSLEGRDEQFF. CDR3 DNA sequence: TGTGCCAGCAGCCTGGAAGGACGGGATGAGCAGTTCTTC.

J is TRBJ2-1 and V is TRBV10-3, with 10 bases matching TRBD2. The J segment lost 5 bases and the V segment lost 8 bases, leaving 15 bases of the junction unmatched. Per the germline V gene, CDR1 is ENHRY and CDR2 is SYGVKD. This CDR3 comprises 17 residues. CDR3 in DNA: TGTGCCATCGGGGGAGGAGTAGCGGGAGGCAGGCACAATGAGCAGTTCTTC. It specifies CAIGGGVAGGRHNEQFF.